This T cell receptor beta chain stems from a study of blood T cell repertoires in COVID-19. Study details: Sites across the United States, Italy and Spain contributed samples from acute and convalescent COVID-19. Nucleic acid was either cDNA or gDNA, and it came from T cells, B-cell-depleted T cells, or PBMCs.

In Seattle, patients joined the study during active infection and were tracked longitudinally. In the original workflow: From reference gene primer amplification, estimates of nucleated cell counts were derived. Using immunoSEQ multiplex PCR, the repertoire was profiled, and TCRdb retains in-frame clones only, with some absent. V and J calls plus clone size are reproduced from that table; the DNA served to infer D and trimming. This table holds around 94,000 clones, approximately 90% found once. The source material was peripheral blood. The receptor's source is a woman in her 50s with COVID-19, enrolled during active disease.

The CDR3 bases are TGTGCCACCTCTGGGACAGGGGACCAGCCCCAGCATTTT. Its translation is CATSGTGDQPQHF. J is TRBJ1-5 and V is TRBV6-5; TRBD1 matches at 10 bases. CDR1 and CDR2 (germline): MNHEY, SVGAGI. This CDR3 region has 13 residues. The V segment lost 10 bases and the J segment 7 bases; nucleotides outside the gene matches: 7.